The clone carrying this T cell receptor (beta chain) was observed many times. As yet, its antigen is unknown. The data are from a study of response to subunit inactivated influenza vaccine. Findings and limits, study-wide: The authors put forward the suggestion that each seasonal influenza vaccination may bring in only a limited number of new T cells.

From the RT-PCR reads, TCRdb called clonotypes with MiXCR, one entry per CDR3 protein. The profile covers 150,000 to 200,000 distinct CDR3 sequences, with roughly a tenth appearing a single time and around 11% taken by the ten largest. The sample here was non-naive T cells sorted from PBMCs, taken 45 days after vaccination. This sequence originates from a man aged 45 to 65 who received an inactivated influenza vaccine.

CDR3 nucleotide sequence: TGCAGCGTTGAAGTTACGGGCCGCCAAGGCACGCAGTATTTT. Protein: CSVEVTGRQGTQYF. The chain is built from TRBV29-1 and TRBJ2-3; no firm D call. This CDR3 comprises 14 residues. V was cut by 1 base and J by 9 bases, with 17 bases left in between. Germline values: CDR1 SQVTM, CDR2 ANQGSEA.